This T cell receptor (beta chain) was observed in a study of monozygotic twins with inflammatory bowel disease (dated by TCRdb to between 2019 and 2020). For the wider study: In total, about 30 monozygotic twin pairs made up the full study: 19 Danish pairs, all IBD-discordant, plus nine German pairs, of which four were IBD-concordant and five were IBD-discordant. Within discordant pairs, disease-associated traits were sought mainly by comparing IBD patients with their genetically identical healthy co-twins. Each individual had, on average, about 151 000 unique TCRalpha sequences and 181 000 unique TCRbeta sequences available for analysis. What the study reported, not specific to this receptor: No single strong signal or clonotype linked to IBD turned up in the results, so the idea that one exists was not supported. The analysis was unable to tell apart different T cell subtypes. Compared with healthy twins, IBD patients had fewer clonotypes in common with other individuals, a difference most pronounced in patients showing signs of disease activity. TCRbeta repertoire diversity, by inverse Simpson index, was decreased in IBD patients compared with their healthy co-twins. Repertoire similarity did not differ between concordant and discordant twins, which could be due to limited statistical power. Because patients were on differing immunosuppressive treatments, the repertoires may have picked up extra background noise and inter-individual variability.

From each donor, an approximately 2.4 ml peripheral blood sample was collected into PAXgene tubes and kept at -80 degrees C. Without T cell sorting, total RNA was isolated from whole blood using the PAXgene blood miRNA kit on an automated QIAcube. Deep TCRalpha and TCRbeta repertoire profiling with unique molecular barcoding was performed on peripheral blood of monozygotic twin pairs concordant or discordant for inflammatory bowel disease. For every twin pair, smoking habits were documented, and each individual was categorised as a current, former or never smoker. For this clonotype: Its specific antigen is unknown.

The library came from 5' RACE. The input for every TCR library was 3500 ng of total RNA. For each sample, cDNA synthesis was carried out in eight separate reactions using SMARTScribe reverse transcriptase. During cDNA synthesis, unique molecular identifiers containing a 6-nucleotide sample barcode were introduced by template switching. Two nested PCRs of about 16 and 10 cycles amplified the TCRalpha and TCRbeta cDNA, and bead purification followed each PCR. Before amplification, the cDNA was treated with uracil DNA-glycosylase and purified using the QIAquick PCR purification kit. In the second PCR, Illumina TruSeq-compatible adapters and sample-specific barcodes were added. Library quality and concentration were checked on TapeStation and Qubit, and libraries were pooled at roughly 5.1 ng each. Sequencing of the pooled libraries was done on an Illumina HiSeq2500 single-index Rapid Run using custom sequencing primers and 2 x 100 bp reads. The paper's processing steps were these. PCR and sequencing errors were corrected by UMI-based consensus assembly using MiGEC version 1.2.6. V(D)J alignment, clonotype assembly and CDR3 extraction were performed with MiXCR version 2.1.1. Gene usage, clonotype sharing and MAIT/NKT TCR abundance were normalised by analysing the top 1000, 10 000 and 20 000 clonotypes per sample. Diversity was computed as the inverse Simpson index with the vegan R package after downsampling to 27 000 UMIs. Paired Mann-Whitney U tests were applied to discordant twin pairs, and Benjamini-Hochberg correction was used for multiple testing. The reads underwent TCRdb reprocessing, giving one record for each CDR3 protein sequence and no DNA. The V and J calls and clone size are TCRdb's, not the authors'. This sample's table lists fewer than 400,000 distinct CDR3 sequences. The ten largest clones represent roughly 5.3% of the sample.

The TCR originated in a human donor with ulcerative colitis or Crohn's disease, or a healthy co-twin of an affected twin (not recorded which). The material sequenced was blood.

CDR3 sequence: CASSVFVAGADTQYF. The sequence is built from TRBV9 and TRBJ2-3. CDR1 SGDLS and CDR2 YYNGEE were looked up in the germline V gene. The cysteine opens and the phenylalanine closes a CDR3 of 15 amino acids. There is no recorded DNA.